A single sample is the source of the 16 T cell receptor beta chains below, sequenced in a study of T cell repertoires in cytomegalovirus infection. Via MiXCR, TCRdb re-called the reads, giving one row per CDR3 protein. There are more than 150,000 distinct CDR3 sequences in the sample; roughly 30% occur only once, and approximately 30% lies in the top ten. Sequencing was done on a sample of PBMCs. Receptors were obtained from a human donor in good health (CMV status not recorded). Some clones in this sample may be carry-over from other donors' samples.

There are a few counts of this clonotype. The chain joins TRBV7-9 to TRBJ1-2; D remains unclear. The CDR3 length is 14 residues. V lost 4 bases and J 6 bases, leaving 15 bases between the germline ends. Germline values: CDR1 SEHNR, CDR2 FQNEAQ (reference sequence). CDR3 loop: CASSYPLRADGYTF. CDR3 nucleotide sequence: TGTGCCAGCAGCTACCCTCTGAGGGCAGATGGCTACACCTTC.

This clonotype has a handful of counts. The chain combines TRBV6-5 with TRBJ2-2; tentatively, D is TRBD1 or TRBD2 (5 bases each). There are 15 residues in the CDR3. Deletions cut 0 bases from V and 6 bases from J, with 11 bases between. Germline V lookup: CDR1 MNHEY, CDR2 SVGAGI. CDR3 in amino acids: CASSYSGTLPGELFF. The CDR3 DNA follows: TGTGCCAGCAGTTACTCAGGGACCCTTCCCGGGGAGCTGTTTTTT.

The CDR3 DNA follows: TGCAGTGCGGGGCGGACAGGGAATCAGCCCCAGCATTTT. Protein product: CSAGRTGNQPQHF. This chain links TRBV20-1 with TRBJ1-5; the match to TRBD1 covers 8 bases. Germline V gene data show CDR1 as DFQATT and CDR2 as SNEGSKA (reference sequence). J was trimmed by 4 bases and V by 6 bases; bases with no gene match: 5. CDR3 size: 13 residues.

This clonotype was observed a few times. The rearrangement uses TRBV7-9 and TRBJ2-2; 7 bases are a match to TRBD2. This CDR3 spans 13 amino acids. V was pared by 6 bases and J by 6 bases, with 4 bases of the junction left unmatched. Germline V lookup: CDR1 SEHNR, CDR2 FQNEAQ (reference sequence). CDR3 in amino acids: CASRVTSAGELFF. DNA for the CDR3: TGTGCCAGCAGAGTCACTAGCGCCGGGGAGCTGTTTTTT.

This clonotype was seen a handful of times. The chain has TRBV6-6 and TRBJ2-1; 7 bases match TRBD1. J lost 6 bases, V lost 2 bases, and 13 bases had no gene match. This CDR3 is built from 17 residues. From germline, CDR1 is MNHNY and CDR2 SVGAGI (reference sequence). The CDR3 DNA reads as TGTGCCAGCAGTTACCGACAGGGAATGAGAGGGAGCAATGAGCAGTTCTTC. It translates to CASSYRQGMRGSNEQFF.

The rearrangement joins TRBV19 to TRBJ1-1; 9 bases match TRBD1. V dropped 0 bases and J dropped 3; count of bases not matched to a gene: 8. Germline CDR1 is LNHDA and CDR2 is SQIVND (reference sequence). This CDR3 is built from 17 residues. CDR3: CASSIEVDGTGYTEAFF. CDR3 in DNA: TGTGCCAGTAGTATAGAGGTCGACGGGACAGGGTACACTGAAGCTTTCTTT.

The rearrangement uses TRBV6-5 and TRBJ2-7; 11 bases align to TRBD2. Trimming took 5 bases from V and 2 from J; bases not matched to a gene: 8. There are 16 residues in the CDR3. Per the germline V gene, CDR1 is MNHEY and CDR2 is SVGAGI. CDR3 in amino acids: CASSTEGLAVTYEQYF. Here the CDR3 DNA reads TGTGCCAGCAGTACCGAGGGACTAGCGGTCACCTACGAGCAGTACTTC.

There are a few counts of this clonotype. The chain uses TRBV5-4 and TRBJ2-5; D might be TRBD1 (6 bases). Trimming cost V 0 bases and J 4 bases, with 22 bases left between them. The germline gives CDR1 SGHNT, CDR2 YYREEE (reference sequence). The CDR3 loop spans 18 amino acids. CDR3 region: CASSLGAGAAIRPETQYF. DNA for the CDR3: TGTGCCAGCAGCTTGGGGGCAGGGGCCGCGATCCGACCAGAGACCCAGTACTTC.

This clonotype was seen more than once but under ten times. The V call is TRBV18, the J call TRBJ1-6; unclear D gene. V dropped 2 bases and J dropped 0 bases, with 8 bases sitting between them. Germline values: CDR1 KGHSH, CDR2 LQKENI. This CDR3 region has 16 residues. The CDR3 reads CASSPSQSSYNSPLHF. CDR3 nucleotide sequence: TGTGCCAGCTCACCAAGTCAGAGCTCCTATAATTCACCCCTCCACTTT.

The chain links TRBV27 to TRBJ2-7, with D perhaps matching TRBD1 (6 bases). Germline CDR1 MNHEY, CDR2 SMNVEV (reference sequence). The V end was cut by 5 bases, the J end by 0 bases, with 14 bases between. The CDR3 extends over 15 amino acids. CDR3 DNA sequence: TGTGCCAGCAGTCCTCGGGACACCTACTCCTACGAGCAGTACTTC. Protein sequence: CASSPRDTYSYEQYF.

The chain carries TRBV12-3 or TRBV12-4 and TRBJ2-5, with D unresolved. The CDR3 sequence is 13 residues long. The ends were cut back, 4 bases at V and 1 base at J, with 7 bases in the middle. The CDR3 protein is CASSYRLQETQYF. In nucleotides, the CDR3 is TGTGCCAGCAGTTACCGGCTCCAAGAGACCCAGTACTTC.

Many counts were recorded for this clonotype. The chain employs TRBV29-1 and TRBJ1-1; TRBD1 aligns across 10 bases. CDR3 size: 13 residues. Germline values: CDR1 SQVTM, CDR2 ANQGSEA. Germline trimming cut 6 bases from V and 5 bases from J; bases unmatched to any gene: 6. CDR3 residues: CSVRTGGGTEAFF. In DNA form, the CDR3 reads TGCAGCGTCCGGACAGGGGGAGGTACTGAAGCTTTCTTT.

This clonotype was recorded a few times. The chain joins TRBV7-2 to TRBJ2-6; 9 positions agree with TRBD1. Germline CDR1 SGHTA, CDR2 FQGNSA. This CDR3 comprises 17 residues. The V segment lost 4 bases and the J segment 4 bases; nucleotides outside the gene matches: 8. CDR3: CASSYETGGTGANVLTF. The CDR3 DNA sequence: TGTGCCAGCAGCTACGAAACAGGGGGCACCGGGGCCAACGTCCTGACTTTC.

This chain uses TRBV14 with TRBJ2-1, with 11 bases fitting TRBD2. From germline, CDR1 is SGHDN and CDR2 FVKESK. This CDR3 comprises 19 residues. Trimming removed 4 bases from V and 0 bases from J; junction bases left unmatched: 11. The CDR3 DNA reads as TGTGCCAGCAGCCTCTATAGCGGGGGGGAAACCCGCTCCTACAATGAGCAGTTCTTC. Residues: CASSLYSGGETRSYNEQFF.

This sequence joins TRBV5-5 and TRBJ2-2; D tentatively fits TRBD1 or TRBD2 (7 bases each). The CDR3 is 16 amino acids. Germline CDR1 reads SGHKS; CDR2 reads YYEKEE (reference sequence). Deletions cut 3 bases from V and 5 bases from J, with 17 bases between. The CDR3 DNA is TGTGCCAGCAGCTGGGGGAGGGGGCTAAGAACCGGGGAGCTGTTTTTT. Translated, it gives CASSWGRGLRTGELFF.

This sequence joins TRBV20-1 and TRBJ1-1; D possibly corresponds to TRBD1 (6 bases). The germline V gene has CDR1 DFQATT and CDR2 SNEGSKA (reference sequence). Trimming removed 4 bases at V and 3 bases at J, with 9 bases between. The CDR3 is made up of 12 amino acids. CDR3 sequence (DNA): TGCAGTGCTATAAGGGGGGACACTGAAGCTTTCTTT. Translation gives CSAIRGDTEAFF.